This T cell receptor (beta chain) is from a study of blood T cell repertoires in COVID-19. Trimming took 6 bases from V and 2 from J, leaving 14 bases between them. Germline CDR1 is KGHSH and CDR2 is LQKENI. The CDR3 extends over 14 amino acids. Here immunoSEQ multiplex PCR was the method, and the copy in TCRdb shows in-frame clones only, minus some. The sample comprises about 42,000 clones, roughly nine tenths of which are singletons, and 6.2% rests with the top ten. The sequencing sample was made of peripheral blood. This clonotype was sampled from a human donor in a cohort sampled during active COVID-19. The chain links TRBV18 to TRBJ2-7; tentative D call: TRBD2 (7 bases). The CDR3 sequence is CASSRGAVTYEQYF. The CDR3 DNA is TGTGCCAGCTCCCGGGGGGCGGTCACCTACGAGCAGTACTTC.